Shown below are 20 T cell receptor beta chains from a single sample sequenced in a study of CD8 T cells in Susac syndrome. Reverse transcription of about 0.5 to 1 ug RNA used random hexamers. From the immunoSEQ multiplex PCR reads, TCRdb called clonotypes with MiXCR, one entry per CDR3 protein. The table shows roughly 100,000 distinct CDR3 sequences, with approximately 93% occurring only once. Material for sequencing was CD8+ T cells from PBMCs. The receptors originated from a human donor with Susac syndrome.

This chain connects TRBV5-4 to TRBJ2-1, with D unclear. CDR3 length: 11 residues. CDR1 is SGHNT, CDR2 YYREEE, per germline (reference sequence). V lost 3 bases and J lost 8, with 6 bases in between. CDR3 in amino acids: CASSYGHEQFF. The DNA for the CDR3 is TGTGCCAGCAGCTATGGTCATGAGCAGTTCTTC.

V is TRBV5-4 and J is TRBJ2-7; the D call may be TRBD1 or TRBD2 (5 bases each). V lost 4 bases, J lost 2 bases, and 13 bases lay in between. Germline CDR1 reads SGHNT; CDR2 reads YYREEE (reference sequence). The CDR3 is made up of 14 amino acids. The CDR3: CASSVRDRTYEQYF. The CDR3 DNA sequence: TGTGCCAGCAGCGTCCGGGACCGGACCTACGAGCAGTACTTC.

V gene TRBV9 combines with J gene TRBJ1-3, with D tentatively TRBD1 (5 bases). The germline gives CDR1 SGDLS, CDR2 YYNGEE. The V end lost 3 bases, the J end lost 2 bases, and 15 bases lay between the germline ends. There are 16 residues in the CDR3. CDR3 protein: CASSAAGTQPGNTIYF. The CDR3 region has the DNA TGTGCCAGCAGCGCCGCCGGGACGCAGCCTGGAAACACCATATATTTT.

The gene calls are TRBV2 and TRBJ2-3, with D possibly TRBD2 on 6 matching bases. In germline, CDR1 is SNHLY, CDR2 FYNNEI. CDR3 length: 15 residues. V was cut by 3 bases and J by 0 bases, with 10 bases left in between. CDR3 nucleotides: TGTGCCAGCAGTGATCCTAGCGCTAGCACAGATACGCAGTATTTT. Encoded protein: CASSDPSASTDTQYF.

The chain carries TRBV2 and TRBJ2-7, with D possibly matching TRBD2 (5 bases). Deletions cut 4 bases from V and 0 bases from J, with 10 bases between. CDR1 and CDR2 from the germline V gene are SNHLY and FYNNEI. The CDR3 runs to 14 residues. CDR3 residues: CASSATGSSYEQYF. DNA of the CDR3: TGTGCCAGCAGTGCTACTGGGAGCTCCTACGAGCAGTACTTC.

The rearrangement uses TRBV23-1 and TRBJ2-2; D might be TRBD1 (6 bases). TRBV23-1 is assigned to the ORF class and has an uncertain function. Trimming removed 2 bases at V and 5 bases at J, with 12 bases between. The CDR3 is made up of 15 amino acids. CDR3 nucleotides: TGCGCCAGCAGTCAAAAGCACAGGGATACCGGGGAGCTGTTTTTT. It encodes CASSQKHRDTGELFF.

This rearrangement joins TRBV9 to TRBJ1-5; D is undetermined. V was cut by 2 bases and J by 1 base, with 7 bases left in between. CDR1 and CDR2 (germline): SGDLS, YYNGEE. There are 14 residues in the CDR3. The DNA of the CDR3 is TGTGCCAGCAGCGTTTCGGACAGCAATCAGCCCCAGCATTTT. This codes for CASSVSDSNQPQHF.

The chain recombines TRBV12-3 or TRBV12-4 with TRBJ2-2; D remains ambiguous. The CDR3 consists of 14 residues. Trimming cost V 3 bases and J 1 base, with 6 bases left between them. CDR3 region: CASSLWGNTGELFF. The CDR3 coding sequence is TGTGCCAGCAGTTTGTGGGGGAACACCGGGGAGCTGTTTTTT.

This clonotype was seen a single time. The rearrangement joins TRBV4-3 to TRBJ1-1, with D uncertain. CDR1 is LGHNA and CDR2 is YSLEER in the germline V gene. The CDR3 spans 14 residues. V lost 4 bases to trimming and J lost 0 bases, with 9 bases between them. For the CDR3, the DNA is TGCGCCAGCAGCCCCTCCTTCATGAACACTGAAGCTTTCTTT. It yields the protein CASSPSFMNTEAFF.

The V and J genes are TRBV29-1 and TRBJ2-2; no firm D call. The V gene lost 6 bases and the J gene lost 4 bases, with 6 bases spanning the gap. The germline V gene encodes CDR1 SQVTM and CDR2 ANQGSEA. This CDR3 is 11 amino acids long. For the CDR3, the DNA is TGCAGCGTAGTACTCACCGGGGAGCTGTTTTTT. Amino acid sequence: CSVVLTGELFF.

This clonotype was observed once. The chain is built from TRBV6-2 or TRBV6-3 and TRBJ2-2, with 9 bases fitting TRBD1. CDR3 size: 16 residues. V shed 7 bases, J shed 4 bases, and the junction held 10 bases outside the gene matches. Germline CDR1 reads MNHEY; CDR2 reads SVGEGT. CDR3 sequence reads: CASTIGTGRRTGELFF. The CDR3 nucleotides are TGTGCCAGCACAATAGGGACAGGGAGGCGCACCGGGGAGCTGTTTTTT.

The chain links TRBV25-1 to TRBJ1-5; a possible D gene is TRBD1 (5 bases). Between the trimmed V and J ends, which lost 7 bases and 4 bases, there was a span of 14 bases. CDR3 length: 14 residues. Germline CDR1 reads MGHDK; CDR2 reads SYGVNS. CDR3 sequence (DNA): TGTGCCAGCACTGACAGTCCTGGAAATCAGCCCCAGCATTTT. Protein product: CASTDSPGNQPQHF.

The chain couples TRBV6-1 to TRBJ2-3, with TRBD2 matching 14 bases. The junction had 12 bases not matched to a gene; V was cut back by 5 bases and J by 2 bases. The CDR3 runs to 19 residues. The germline gives CDR1 MNHNS, CDR2 SASEGT. CDR3 protein: CASSPSGTSGGLPTDTQYF. The CDR3 DNA reads TGTGCCAGCAGTCCCTCCGGGACTAGCGGGGGCCTTCCCACAGATACGCAGTATTTT.

The rearrangement uses TRBV7-9 and TRBJ2-1, with a tentative D call TRBD2 (5 bases). Germline CDR1 reads SEHNR; CDR2 reads FQNEAQ (reference sequence). V was cut by 4 bases and J by 10 bases, with 11 bases left in between. The length of the CDR3 is 12 residues. The CDR3 loop is CASSSLGEEQFF. Here the CDR3 DNA reads TGTGCCAGCAGCTCCCTCGGGGAAGAGCAGTTCTTC.

The chain has TRBV29-1 and TRBJ1-2; 8 bases are shared with TRBD1. The V gene's germline CDR1 is SQVTM and CDR2 ANQGSEA. The CDR3 runs 17 residues. The V and J ends lost 1 base and 4 bases, in that order; junction bases with no gene match: 14. The CDR3: CSVEGSGWDRSFYGYTF. The CDR3 bases are TGCAGCGTTGAAGGGTCGGGTTGGGACAGGAGCTTCTATGGCTACACCTTC.

The chain's CDR3 is CASRPTGGGYTF. The CDR3 bases are TGTGCCAGCAGACCCACAGGGGGAGGCTACACCTTC. The rearrangement links TRBV14 to TRBJ1-2; 8 nucleotides agree with TRBD1. Germline V gene lookup returns CDR1 SGHDN and CDR2 FVKESK. This CDR3 region has 12 residues. The V segment lost 6 bases and the J segment 8 bases; nucleotides outside the gene matches: 5.

The J gene is TRBJ2-1, the V gene TRBV6-2 or TRBV6-3; D is unresolved. This CDR3 spans 14 amino acids. Germline V gives CDR1 MNHEY, CDR2 SVGEGT. V was clipped by 6 bases and J by 7 bases, with 16 bases between them. In DNA form, the CDR3 reads TGTGCCAGCAGCCTCCAACCCCTGACGAATGAGCAGTTCTTC. Translation gives CASSLQPLTNEQFF.

The V call is TRBV9, the J call TRBJ2-5, with D tentatively TRBD1 or TRBD2 (5 bases each). The CDR3 runs to 14 residues. The germline CDR1 and CDR2 sequences are SGDLS and YYNGEE. The ends were cut back, 3 bases at V and 0 bases at J, with 9 bases in the middle. CDR3 sequence: CASSGDGDQETQYF. CDR3 nucleotides: TGTGCCAGCAGCGGGGACGGGGACCAAGAGACCCAGTACTTC.

The genes are TRBV25-1 and TRBJ2-3; a weak D match, TRBD2 (5 bases). Trimming left V 9 bases short and J 3 bases short, with 7 bases between. The CDR3 runs to 11 residues. Germline V lookup: CDR1 MGHDK, CDR2 SYGVNS. The CDR3 here is CARCGTDTQYF. The DNA of the CDR3 is TGTGCCAGGTGCGGGACAGATACGCAGTATTTT.

The chain employs TRBV20-1 and TRBJ2-1; D unresolved. CDR1 is DFQATT, CDR2 SNEGSKA, per germline (reference sequence). The V and J ends lost 2 bases and 8 bases respectively, with 7 bases between them. This CDR3 spans 11 amino acids. Here the CDR3 reads CSARSEHEQFF. The CDR3 DNA reads TGCAGTGCTAGATCTGAACATGAGCAGTTCTTC.